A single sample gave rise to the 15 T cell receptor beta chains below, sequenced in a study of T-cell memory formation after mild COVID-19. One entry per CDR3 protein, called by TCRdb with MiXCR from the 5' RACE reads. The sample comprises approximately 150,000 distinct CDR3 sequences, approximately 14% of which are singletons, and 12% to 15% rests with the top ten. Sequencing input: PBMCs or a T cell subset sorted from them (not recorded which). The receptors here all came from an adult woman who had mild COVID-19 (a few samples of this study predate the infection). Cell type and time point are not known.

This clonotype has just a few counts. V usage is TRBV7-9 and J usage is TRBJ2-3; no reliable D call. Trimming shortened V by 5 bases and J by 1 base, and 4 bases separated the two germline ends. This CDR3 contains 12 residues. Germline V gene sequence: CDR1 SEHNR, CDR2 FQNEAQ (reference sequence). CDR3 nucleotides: TGTGCCAGCAGCCCGGGCACAGATACGCAGTATTTT. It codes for CASSPGTDTQYF.

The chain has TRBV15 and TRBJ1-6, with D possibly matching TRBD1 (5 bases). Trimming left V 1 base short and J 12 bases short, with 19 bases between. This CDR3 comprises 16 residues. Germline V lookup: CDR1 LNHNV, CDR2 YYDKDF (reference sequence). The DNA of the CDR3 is TGTGCCACCAGCAGAGCAAGGGACTCCCAAGCGCTACCCCTCCACTTT. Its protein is CATSRARDSQALPLHF.

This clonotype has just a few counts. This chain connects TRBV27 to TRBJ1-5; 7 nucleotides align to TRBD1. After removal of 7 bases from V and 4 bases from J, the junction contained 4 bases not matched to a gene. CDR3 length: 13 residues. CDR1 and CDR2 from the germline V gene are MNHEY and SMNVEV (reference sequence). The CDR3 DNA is TGTGCCAGCAAAGAACAGGGGAATCAGCCCCAGCATTTT. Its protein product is CASKEQGNQPQHF.

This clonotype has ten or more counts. CDR3 in DNA: TGCGCCAGCAGCTTGGCCAGGGACTACGAGCAGTACTTC. Amino acids: CASSLARDYEQYF. The rearrangement uses TRBV5-1 and TRBJ2-7; tentatively, D is TRBD1 (5 bases). There are 13 residues in the CDR3. Germline V CDR1 and CDR2: SGHRS, YFSETQ. Trimming pared 0 bases from V and 3 bases from J, leaving 7 bases between.

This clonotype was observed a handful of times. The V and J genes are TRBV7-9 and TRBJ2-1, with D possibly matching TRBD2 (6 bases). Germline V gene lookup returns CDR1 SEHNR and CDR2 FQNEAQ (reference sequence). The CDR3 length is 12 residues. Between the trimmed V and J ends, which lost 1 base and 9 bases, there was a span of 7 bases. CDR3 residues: CASSLGGLEQFF. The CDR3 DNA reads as TGTGCCAGCAGCTTAGGGGGACTTGAGCAGTTCTTC.

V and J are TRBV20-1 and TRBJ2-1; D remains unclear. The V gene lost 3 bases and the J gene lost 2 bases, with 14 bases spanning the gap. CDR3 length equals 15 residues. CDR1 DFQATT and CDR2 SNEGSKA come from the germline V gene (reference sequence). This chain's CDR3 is CSARVRLNTYNEQFF. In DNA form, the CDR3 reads TGCAGTGCTAGGGTTCGGTTGAATACCTACAATGAGCAGTTCTTC.

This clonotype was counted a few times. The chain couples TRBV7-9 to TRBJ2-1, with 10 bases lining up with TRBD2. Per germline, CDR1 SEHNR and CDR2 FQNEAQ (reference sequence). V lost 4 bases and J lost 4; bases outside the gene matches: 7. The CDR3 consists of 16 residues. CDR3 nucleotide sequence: TGTGCCAGCAGCTCCCAAGGACTAGCGGCATACAATGAGCAGTTCTTC. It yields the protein CASSSQGLAAYNEQFF.

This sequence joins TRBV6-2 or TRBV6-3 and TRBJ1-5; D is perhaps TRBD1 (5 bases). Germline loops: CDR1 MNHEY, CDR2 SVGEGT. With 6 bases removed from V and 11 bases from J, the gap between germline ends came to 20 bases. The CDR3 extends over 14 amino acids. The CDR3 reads CASRLGALSTTQHF. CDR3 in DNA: TGTGCCAGCAGGTTAGGGGCTCTAAGCACCACCCAGCATTTT.

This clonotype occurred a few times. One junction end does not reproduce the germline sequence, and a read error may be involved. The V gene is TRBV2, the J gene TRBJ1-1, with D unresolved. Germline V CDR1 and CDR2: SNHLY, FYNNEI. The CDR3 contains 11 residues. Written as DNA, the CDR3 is TGTGCCAGCAGTGAAGCGCGGGAGGCCCCCTTT. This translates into CASSEAREAPF.

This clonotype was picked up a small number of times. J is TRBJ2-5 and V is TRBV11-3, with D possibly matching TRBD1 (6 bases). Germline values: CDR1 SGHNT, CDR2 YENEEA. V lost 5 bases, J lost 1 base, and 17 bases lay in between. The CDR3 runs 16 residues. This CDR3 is CASSKGVGGPQETQYF. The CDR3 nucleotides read TGTGCCAGCAGCAAGGGGGTTGGCGGCCCCCAAGAGACCCAGTACTTC.

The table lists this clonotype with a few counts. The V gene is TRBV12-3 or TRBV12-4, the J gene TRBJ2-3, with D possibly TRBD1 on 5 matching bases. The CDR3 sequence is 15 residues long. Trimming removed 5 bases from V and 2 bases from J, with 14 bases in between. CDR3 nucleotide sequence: TGTGCCAGCAGTATCCGGAACAGGTACACAGATACGCAGTATTTT. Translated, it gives CASSIRNRYTDTQYF.

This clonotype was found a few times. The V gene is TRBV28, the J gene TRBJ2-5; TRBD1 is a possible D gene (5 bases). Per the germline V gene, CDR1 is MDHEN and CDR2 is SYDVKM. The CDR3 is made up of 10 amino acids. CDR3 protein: CTGRQETQYF. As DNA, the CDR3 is TGTACAGGTCGGCAAGAGACCCAGTACTTC. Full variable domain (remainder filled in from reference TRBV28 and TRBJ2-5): DVKVTQSSRYLVKRTGEKVFLECVQDMDHENMFWYRQDPGLGLRLIYFSYDVKMKEKGDIPEGYSVSREKKERFSLILESASTNQTSMYLCTGRQETQYFGPGTRLLVL.

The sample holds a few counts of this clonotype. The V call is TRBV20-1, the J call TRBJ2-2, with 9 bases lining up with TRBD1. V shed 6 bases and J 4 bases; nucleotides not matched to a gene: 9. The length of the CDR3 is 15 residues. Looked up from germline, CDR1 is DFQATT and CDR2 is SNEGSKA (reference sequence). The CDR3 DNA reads TGCAGTGCGCTCGCCGGGACAGGGTCCACCGGGGAGCTGTTTTTT. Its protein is CSALAGTGSTGELFF.

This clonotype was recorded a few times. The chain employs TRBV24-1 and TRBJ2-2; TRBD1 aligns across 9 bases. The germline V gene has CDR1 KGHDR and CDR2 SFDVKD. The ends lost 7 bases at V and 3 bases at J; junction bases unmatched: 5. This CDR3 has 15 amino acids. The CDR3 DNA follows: TGTGCCACCAGCGTCCGGGACAGGGACACCGGGGAGCTGTTTTTT. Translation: CATSVRDRDTGELFF.

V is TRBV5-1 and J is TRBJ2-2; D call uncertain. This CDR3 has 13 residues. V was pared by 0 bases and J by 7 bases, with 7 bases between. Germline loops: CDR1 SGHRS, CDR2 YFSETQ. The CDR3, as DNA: TGCGCCAGCAGCTTGGGACAAGGCGGGGAGCTGTTTTTT. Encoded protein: CASSLGQGGELFF.